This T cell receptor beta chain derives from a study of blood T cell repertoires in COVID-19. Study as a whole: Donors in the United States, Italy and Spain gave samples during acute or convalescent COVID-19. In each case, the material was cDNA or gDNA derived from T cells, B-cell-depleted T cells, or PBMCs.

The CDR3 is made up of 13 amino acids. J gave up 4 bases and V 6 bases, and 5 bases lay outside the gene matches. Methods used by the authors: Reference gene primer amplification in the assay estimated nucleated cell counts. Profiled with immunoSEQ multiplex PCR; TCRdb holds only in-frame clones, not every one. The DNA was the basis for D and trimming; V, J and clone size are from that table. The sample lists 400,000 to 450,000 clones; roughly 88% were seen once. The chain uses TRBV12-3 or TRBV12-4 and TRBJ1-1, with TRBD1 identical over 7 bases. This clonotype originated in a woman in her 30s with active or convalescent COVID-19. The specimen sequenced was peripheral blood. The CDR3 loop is CASRNRGVTEAFF. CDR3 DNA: TGTGCCAGCAGAAACAGGGGAGTCACTGAAGCTTTCTTT.